This is a list of T cell receptor beta chains from one sample in a study of Ad26.COV2.S vaccination and SARS-CoV-2 variants. Assay used: immunoSEQ multiplex PCR; TCRdb lists only in-frame clones, some missing. The sample shows about 680,000 clones, 89% of them seen only once. The source was peripheral blood, collected in a trial of Ad26.COV2.S vaccine versus placebo. Every receptor here comes from a person aged 18 to 59 who received the Ad26.COV2.S COVID-19 vaccine or a placebo. CDR3s include the opening cysteine and the closing phenylalanine or tryptophan. The order of the fields is V gene, J gene, clone size, D gene, CDR3 length, CDR3 protein, CDR3 DNA. D genes are given only for firm matches. Clone sizes are given selectively: once, few, many, or a class where the clone is expanded.

TRBV7-9	TRBJ2-3	once	TRBD1	16	CASSADRGLRADTQYF	TGTGCCAGCAGCGCAGACAGGGGGCTGAGGGCAGATACGCAGTATTTT
TRBV9	TRBJ2-5	.	.	16	CASSVARQKGTETQYF	TGTGCCAGCAGCGTAGCTCGGCAGAAGGGGACGGAGACCCAGTACTTC
TRBV18	TRBJ1-3	.	.	15	CASSPSLPSGNTIYF	TGTGCCAGCTCACCGAGTCTCCCGTCTGGAAACACCATATATTTT
TRBV18	TRBJ2-5	.	TRBD2	15	CASSPAASGEKTQYF	TGTGCCAGCTCACCTGCGGCTAGCGGGGAAAAGACCCAGTACTTC
TRBV27	TRBJ2-7	.	TRBD2	15	CASSLYGLAGVYKYF	TGTGCCAGCAGTCTTTACGGACTAGCGGGAGTGTATAAGTACTTC
TRBV5-6	TRBJ2-1	.	TRBD1	14	CASSPGTVYNEQFF	TGTGCCAGCAGCCCGGGGACAGTTTACAATGAGCAGTTCTTC
TRBV2	TRBJ2-4	.	TRBD2	15	CASSDPPSGSLIQYF	TGTGCCAGCAGTGATCCCCCTAGCGGGAGTCTCATTCAGTACTTC
TRBV19	TRBJ2-3	.	.	12	CASSPAPYTQYF	TGTGCCAGTAGTCCAGCTCCGTATACGCAGTATTTT
TRBV7-2	TRBJ2-7	.	.	15	CASSLVARNTYEQYF	TGTGCCAGCAGCTTAGTGGCGCGGAACACCTACGAGCAGTACTTC
TRBV21-1	TRBJ2-7	.	.	16	CASSKTGTPSSYEQYF	TGTGCCAGCAGCAAAACAGGGACTCCCAGCTCCTACGAGCAGTACTTC
TRBV5-1	TRBJ2-5	.	.	14	CASTPGTSGETQYF	TGCGCCAGCACCCCCGGGACATCAGGAGAGACCCAGTACTTC
TRBV5-4	TRBJ1-1	.	.	15	CASSPGGVGGTEAFF	TGTGCCAGCAGCCCGGGTGGGGTAGGAGGGACTGAAGCTTTCTTT
TRBV6-6	TRBJ2-1	.	TRBD2	16	CASSPAGTSGGGEQFF	TGTGCCAGCAGTCCTGCCGGGACTAGCGGGGGGGGTGAGCAGTTCTTC
TRBV6-5	TRBJ1-1	.	TRBD1	13	CASRDRLNTEAFF	TGTGCCAGCAGGGACAGGTTGAACACTGAAGCTTTCTTT
TRBV5-6	TRBJ1-1	.	.	12	CASSYTTGTRHF	TGTGCCAGCAGCTATACGACCGGGACACGCCATTTT
TRBV18	TRBJ1-1	.	.	16	CASSQQRGAENTEAFF	TGTGCCAGCTCACAGCAGCGGGGCGCCGAGAACACTGAAGCTTTCTTT
TRBV9	TRBJ2-3	.	TRBD2	16	CASSVAGLAVADTQYF	TGTGCCAGCAGCGTAGCTGGGCTAGCGGTGGCAGATACGCAGTATTTT
TRBV30	TRBJ2-2	.	.	15	CAWSGSGANTGELFF	TGTGCCTGGAGTGGATCAGGGGCTAACACCGGGGAGCTGTTTTTT
TRBV15	TRBJ2-7	.	.	15	CATSRELGGGYEQYF	TGTGCCACCAGCAGAGAACTAGGGGGGGGCTACGAGCAGTACTTC
TRBV19	TRBJ2-7	.	.	14	CASSSAGPYYEQYF	TGTGCCAGTAGTTCTGCAGGACCCTACTACGAGCAGTACTTC
TRBV14	TRBJ2-1	.	.	14	CASSQFGRPNEQFF	TGTGCCAGCAGCCAATTTGGACGGCCCAATGAGCAGTTCTTC
TRBV9	TRBJ2-2	.	.	14	CATTRGKSTGELFF	TGTGCCACCACCCGGGGGAAGAGCACCGGGGAGCTGTTTTTT
TRBV11-3	TRBJ2-3	.	TRBD2	14	CASSKAGESDTQYF	TGTGCCAGCAGCAAAGCGGGGGAATCAGATACGCAGTATTTT
TRBV27	TRBJ2-2	.	TRBD1	15	CASSGRGLGTGELFF	TGTGCCAGCAGTGGCAGGGGGCTAGGCACCGGGGAGCTGTTTTTT
TRBV30	TRBJ2-2	.	TRBD2	16	CAWSLGLAGGPGELFF	TGTGCCTGGAGTCTTGGACTAGCGGGAGGCCCCGGGGAGCTGTTTTTT
TRBV19	TRBJ2-1	once	TRBD2	16	CASSITSGSSYNEQFF	TGTGCCAGTAGTATCACTAGCGGGAGCTCCTACAATGAGCAGTTCTTC
TRBV3-1/TRBV3-2	TRBJ2-4	.	TRBD1	17	CASSRPDRAGTKNIQYF	TGTGCCAGCAGCCGCCCGGACAGGGCGGGGACCAAAAACATTCAGTACTTC
TRBV30	TRBJ2-7	.	.	14	CASLWASSPYEQYF	TGTGCCTCTCTCTGGGCTTCTAGCCCCTACGAGCAGTACTTC
TRBV11-2	TRBJ2-7	.	.	14	CASSEGQYSYEQYF	TGTGCCAGCAGCGAGGGGCAGTACTCCTACGAGCAGTACTTC
TRBV10-3	TRBJ1-5	.	.	14	CAISESEGPGPQHF	TGTGCCATCAGTGAGTCCGAGGGGCCGGGGCCCCAGCATTTT
TRBV6-6	TRBJ2-1	.	.	15	CASSLIGPSYNEQFF	TGTGCCAGCAGTTTAATAGGGCCGTCCTACAATGAGCAGTTCTTC
TRBV10-2	TRBJ2-5	.	TRBD2	12	CASGTSYETQYF	TGCGCCAGCGGGACTAGCTACGAGACCCAGTACTTC
TRBV30	TRBJ1-1	.	TRBD1	14	CAWDYRGMGTEAFF	TGTGCCTGGGACTACAGGGGTATGGGCACTGAAGCTTTCTTT
TRBV7-2	TRBJ2-3	once	.	15	CASSLRRSHTDTQYF	TGTGCCAGCAGCTTGCGTCGTAGTCACACAGATACGCAGTATTTT
TRBV10-1	TRBJ2-2	.	.	15	CASSESSGGTGELFF	TGCGCCAGCAGTGAGTCGTCCGGGGGTACCGGGGAGCTGTTTTTT
TRBV7-9	TRBJ2-7	.	TRBD1	15	CASSHRQGPLYEQYF	TGTGCCAGCAGCCACCGACAGGGCCCTCTCTACGAGCAGTACTTC
TRBV28	TRBJ2-7	.	.	14	CASSFGRNSYEQYF	TGTGCCAGCAGTTTTGGTAGGAACTCCTACGAGCAGTACTTC
TRBV15	TRBJ1-1	.	.	16	CATSRDVGRRNTEAFF	TGTGCCACCAGCAGAGATGTAGGCAGAAGGAACACTGAAGCTTTCTTT
TRBV11-2	TRBJ1-1	.	.	13	CASTTGPNTEAFF	TGTGCCAGCACAACCGGGCCGAACACTGAAGCTTTCTTT
TRBV6-5	TRBJ1-4	.	.	14	CASSSVATNEKLFF	TGTGCCAGCAGTTCCGTCGCAACTAATGAAAAACTGTTTTTT
TRBV5-1	TRBJ2-1	.	.	13	CASSPDLNNEQFF	TGCGCCAGCAGCCCGGACCTAAACAATGAGCAGTTCTTC
TRBV30	TRBJ2-3	once	TRBD1	14	CACYRGPRTDTQYF	TGTGCCTGTTACAGGGGGCCCCGCACAGATACGCAGTATTTT
TRBV18	TRBJ1-1	.	.	13	CASSEARWAEAFF	TGTGCCAGCTCAGAGGCGCGGTGGGCTGAAGCTTTCTTT
TRBV3-1/TRBV3-2	TRBJ2-7	.	.	15	CASSQDGRRGGEQYF	TGTGCCAGCAGCCAAGATGGGCGCAGGGGCGGCGAGCAGTACTTC
TRBV7-8	TRBJ2-5	once	.	14	CASSFVVAGETQYF	TGTGCCAGCAGCTTTGTGGTAGCTGGGGAGACCCAGTACTTC
TRBV7-9	TRBJ1-3	.	.	12	CASSLGGSTIYF	TGTGCCAGCAGCTTAGGGGGGTCCACCATATATTTT
TRBV9	TRBJ2-5	.	.	15	CASSVDRELGETQYF	TGTGCCAGCAGCGTAGATAGGGAGTTAGGAGAGACCCAGTACTTC
TRBV24-1	TRBJ2-3	once	.	17	CATSDVVGGLTYYTQYF	TGTGCCACCAGTGACGTCGTAGGAGGACTAACCTACTATACGCAGTATTTT
TRBV5-1	TRBJ1-4	.	.	14	CASSASATNEKLFF	TGCGCCAGCAGCGCAAGCGCAACTAATGAAAAACTGTTTTTT
TRBV6-2/TRBV6-3	TRBJ1-3	.	.	14	CASSLGSSGNTIYF	TGTGCCAGCAGTCTCGGCAGCTCTGGAAACACCATATATTTT
TRBV24-1	TRBJ2-1	.	.	15	CATSDPSDSYNEQFF	TGTGCCACCAGTGACCCTAGCGACTCCTACAATGAGCAGTTCTTC
TRBV5-6	TRBJ2-3	.	TRBD2	14	CASSLTRRGDPQYF	TGTGCCAGCAGCTTGACCCGCCGGGGGGATCCGCAGTATTTT
TRBV18	TRBJ1-1	.	TRBD1	13	CASSPGSISGQGF	TGTGCCAGCTCACCCGGTTCGATCTCGGGACAGGGTTTT